A single sample is the source of the 27 T cell receptor beta chains below, sequenced in a study of blood T cell repertoires in COVID-19. Produced via immunoSEQ multiplex PCR; TCRdb's table is partial and in-frame only. The table shows approximately 90,000 clones, with about four fifths occurring only once. Sequences were obtained from peripheral blood. These receptors all stem from a man in his sixties or seventies with COVID-19, enrolled during active disease.

The chain couples TRBV10-2 to TRBJ1-1; TRBD1 agrees at 8 bases. Looked up from germline, CDR1 is WSHSY and CDR2 is SAAADI. The CDR3 sequence is 14 residues long. With V trimmed by 6 bases and J by 1 base, 4 bases remained unmatched. The CDR3: CASSGGQGNTEAFF. The CDR3 DNA reads TGCGCCAGCAGCGGAGGACAGGGGAACACTGAAGCTTTCTTT.

The chain couples TRBV2 to TRBJ2-2; 8 bases line up with TRBD2. CDR1 and CDR2 (germline): SNHLY, FYNNEI. Trimming cost V 4 bases and J 7 bases; bases outside gene matches: 11. The CDR3 covers 16 residues. The CDR3 is CASSAIGGALSGELFF. CDR3 nucleotide sequence: TGTGCCAGCAGTGCGATCGGGGGGGCCTTGAGCGGGGAGCTGTTTTTT.

For the CDR3, the DNA is TGCAGTGCTAACAGTATAACTGAAGCTTTCTTT. Protein: CSANSITEAFF. The V call is TRBV20-1, the J call TRBJ1-1; D gene ambiguous. Per the germline V gene, CDR1 is DFQATT and CDR2 is SNEGSKA (reference sequence). V was cut by 4 bases and J by 5 bases, with 8 bases left in between. This CDR3 region has 11 residues.

The chain combines TRBV27 with TRBJ2-2; possible D gene TRBD2, 5 bases. This CDR3 comprises 15 residues. Germline values: CDR1 MNHEY, CDR2 SMNVEV (reference sequence). V shed 6 bases and J shed 6 bases, with 17 bases lying between them. The CDR3 sequence is CASRSYTGKAGELFF. The DNA for the CDR3 is TGTGCCAGCAGAAGCTACACGGGAAAGGCCGGGGAGCTGTTTTTT.

J is TRBJ1-6 and V is TRBV7-8; a weak D match, TRBD1 (5 bases). Trimming cost V 6 bases and J 9 bases, with 15 bases left between them. Per the germline V gene, CDR1 is SGHVS and CDR2 is FQNEAQ. The CDR3 length is 14 residues. For the CDR3, the DNA is TGTGCCAGCAGTCTCCTACGCGGGGGTTCACCCCTCCACTTT. It translates to CASSLLRGGSPLHF.

The chain couples TRBV4-1 to TRBJ1-4, with D tentatively TRBD1 (6 bases). The V and J ends lost 7 bases and 4 bases respectively, with 22 bases between them. Looked up from germline, CDR1 is MGHRA and CDR2 is YSYEKL. The CDR3 is 17 amino acids. The CDR3 region has the DNA TGCGCCAGCACCCCGGACGCCGGACAGTATTTTAATGAAAAACTGTTTTTT. This gives the protein CASTPDAGQYFNEKLFF.

The chain links TRBV4-3 to TRBJ2-7, with D maybe TRBD2 (6 bases). The CDR3 extends over 13 amino acids. The V end was cut by 5 bases, the J end by 6 bases, with 14 bases between. Germline values: CDR1 LGHNA, CDR2 YSLEER. The CDR3 loop is CASSATGRTEQYF. CDR3 DNA: TGCGCCAGCAGCGCGACCGGGAGAACCGAGCAGTACTTC.

V is TRBV5-1 and J is TRBJ2-1, with 11 bases identical to TRBD2. Per the germline V gene, CDR1 is SGHRS and CDR2 is YFSETQ. The CDR3 contains 15 residues. Trimming removed 4 bases from V and 9 bases from J; junction bases left unmatched: 9. The CDR3 DNA reads as TGCGCCAGCAGCGCACATAGCGGGGGGGCCGGTGAGCAGTTCTTC. This codes for CASSAHSGGAGEQFF.

This rearrangement joins TRBV6-5 to TRBJ1-5, with TRBD1 matching over 7 bases. Per germline, CDR1 MNHEY and CDR2 SVGAGI. The CDR3 spans 14 residues. J gave up 7 bases and V 5 bases, and 8 bases lay outside the gene matches. The CDR3 loop reads CASSQGQLKQPQHF. The CDR3, as DNA: TGTGCCAGCAGTCAGGGACAGCTAAAGCAGCCCCAGCATTTT.

This chain connects TRBV5-8 to TRBJ2-3, with D perhaps TRBD1 (6 bases). The CDR3 has 15 residues. Germline V gene data show CDR1 as SGHTS and CDR2 as YDEGEE. V lost 0 bases to trimming and J lost 4 bases, with 12 bases between them. The CDR3 here is CASSLAIRGSDTQYF. CDR3 in DNA: TGTGCCAGCAGCTTGGCCATCAGGGGTTCAGATACGCAGTATTTT.

The chain is built from TRBV5-1 and TRBJ2-7; 9 positions match TRBD1. This CDR3 has 14 residues. The junction had 8 bases not matched to a gene; V was cut back by 4 bases and J by 6 bases. The germline V gene has CDR1 SGHRS and CDR2 YFSETQ. CDR3 region: CASSRDRDFSEQYF. CDR3 nucleotides: TGCGCCAGCAGCAGGGACAGGGATTTTTCCGAGCAGTACTTC.

This sequence joins TRBV6-2 or TRBV6-3 and TRBJ1-5, with D tentatively TRBD1 (6 bases). Per the germline V gene, CDR1 is MNHEY and CDR2 is SVGEGT. There are 17 residues in the CDR3. The V end lost 2 bases, the J end lost 2 bases, and 16 bases lay between the germline ends. CDR3 nucleotides: TGTGCCAGCAGTTACCCGCTAGGCAGGGGAGGCAATCAGCCCCAGCATTTT. Amino acid sequence: CASSYPLGRGGNQPQHF.

The chain is built from TRBV9 and TRBJ1-4; D perhaps matches TRBD1 (6 bases). CDR3 length: 15 residues. Trimming removed 4 bases from V and 4 bases from J, with 14 bases in between. Germline CDR1 reads SGDLS; CDR2 reads YYNGEE. CDR3 amino acids: CASSSGQRGNEKLFF. As DNA, the CDR3 is TGTGCCAGCAGCTCCGGACAGAGGGGTAATGAAAAACTGTTTTTT.

V gene TRBV3-1 (or the pseudogene TRBV3-2) combines with J gene TRBJ2-2; D remains ambiguous. This CDR3 comprises 14 residues. The V gene lost 4 bases and the J gene lost 2 bases, with 8 bases spanning the gap. Germline CDR1 and CDR2: LGHDT and YNNKEL (reference sequence). CDR3 in DNA: TGTGCCAGCAGCCCTAGGCCTAACACCGGGGAGCTGTTTTTT. It encodes CASSPRPNTGELFF.

The chain recombines TRBV10-3 with TRBJ1-2; weak D call: TRBD1 (6 bases). CDR3 length: 11 amino acids. Germline assignment: CDR1 ENHRY and CDR2 SYGVKD. V lost 8 bases and J lost 10, with 14 bases in between. In DNA, the CDR3 is TGTGCCATCCGGGACACCTTTGACTACACCTTC. This translates into CAIRDTFDYTF.

This clone is a singleton in its sample. The chain uses TRBV5-6 and TRBJ2-1; 9 positions match TRBD2. The J segment lost 9 bases and the V segment lost 0 bases, leaving 4 bases of the junction unmatched. The CDR3 length is 14 residues. Germline loops: CDR1 SGHDT, CDR2 YYEEEE. This CDR3 is CASSLGLAVSEQFF. The CDR3, as DNA: TGTGCCAGCAGCTTGGGACTAGCGGTGAGTGAGCAGTTCTTC.

In nucleotides, the CDR3 is TGCAGCGTTGAAGGGCCAACTAGCGGTAACACAGATACGCAGTATTTT. Amino acids: CSVEGPTSGNTDTQYF. The V call is TRBV29-1, the J call TRBJ2-3; TRBD2 matches 8 bases. This CDR3 is 16 amino acids long. V shed 1 base and J 2 bases; nucleotides not matched to a gene: 8. Looked up from germline, CDR1 is SQVTM and CDR2 is ANQGSEA.

The genes are TRBV7-7 and TRBJ1-1; D gene ambiguous. The CDR3 sequence is 13 residues long. Trimming removed 5 bases at V and 4 bases at J, with 11 bases between. CDR1 is SSHAT, CDR2 FNYEAQ, per germline (reference sequence). CDR3 coding DNA: TGTGCCAGCAGCCCTGGAGAGGGCACTGAAGCTTTCTTT. Translated, it gives CASSPGEGTEAFF.

CDR3 residues: CASSQAAGINYGYTF. In DNA form, the CDR3 reads TGTGCCAGCAGCCAAGCGGCAGGGATTAACTATGGCTACACCTTC. The chain is built from TRBV3-1 (or the pseudogene TRBV3-2) and TRBJ1-2; tentative D call: TRBD1 (5 bases). Germline V gene sequence: CDR1 LGHDT, CDR2 YNNKEL (reference sequence). The length of the CDR3 is 15 residues. Between the trimmed V and J ends, which lost 1 base and 1 base, there was a span of 10 bases.

This clone was counted a few times. V usage is TRBV29-1 and J usage is TRBJ2-1; 10 bases map to TRBD2. This CDR3 is 15 amino acids long. CDR1 and CDR2 (germline): SQVTM, ANQGSEA. V lost 2 bases, J lost 8 bases, and 9 bases stayed unmatched. The CDR3, as DNA: TGCAGCGTTGAAAGGAGCGGGAGGGCCCCGGATGAGCAGTTCTTC. This translates into CSVERSGRAPDEQFF.

The chain couples TRBV28 to TRBJ1-2; 7 bases are shared with TRBD1. The CDR3 covers 18 residues. CDR1 and CDR2 from the germline V gene are MDHEN and SYDVKM. The V gene end was trimmed by 0 bases and the J gene end by 3 bases; junction bases not matched to a gene: 13. The CDR3 DNA reads as TGTGCCAGCAGTTTATGGAGTACTAAGGGGGCGCGATACTATGGCTACACCTTC. It encodes CASSLWSTKGARYYGYTF.

The chain links TRBV18 to TRBJ1-1; 8 bases are a match to TRBD1. Germline-derived CDR1 and CDR2 are KGHSH and LQKENI. The CDR3 is 17 residues long. V trimming: 1 base; J trimming: 4 bases; junction bases outside the gene matches: 11. The CDR3 sequence: CASSPLSIGQGGTEAFF. The CDR3 DNA reads as TGTGCCAGCTCACCACTTTCGATAGGACAGGGTGGCACTGAAGCTTTCTTT.

The chain joins TRBV27 to TRBJ2-3; 8 bases are a match to TRBD1. CDR3 size: 14 residues. CDR1 MNHEY and CDR2 SMNVEV come from the germline V gene (reference sequence). V dropped 6 bases and J dropped 4; count of bases not matched to a gene: 6. The CDR3 protein is CASSLQGASDTQYF. Written as DNA, the CDR3 is TGTGCCAGCAGCCTCCAGGGGGCGTCAGATACGCAGTATTTT.

In this sample, this clone turned up once. The rearrangement joins TRBV28 to TRBJ2-1; 9 bases are shared with TRBD1. The V segment lost 4 bases and the J segment 4 bases; nucleotides outside the gene matches: 8. The length of the CDR3 is 16 residues. Germline V lookup: CDR1 MDHEN, CDR2 SYDVKM. Written as DNA, the CDR3 is TGTGCCAGCAGTTCACCCGGGACAGGGTTATACAATGAGCAGTTCTTC. As protein: CASSSPGTGLYNEQFF.

The chain has TRBV7-2 and TRBJ1-5; D unclear. The length of the CDR3 is 14 residues. The V end lost 8 bases, the J end lost 7 bases, and 18 bases lay between the germline ends. CDR1 SGHTA and CDR2 FQGNSA come from the germline V gene. CDR3 loop: CASGRESSFQPQHF. DNA for the CDR3: TGTGCCAGCGGGAGGGAATCGTCCTTCCAGCCCCAGCATTTT. Based on the CDR3 plus reference TRBV7-2 and TRBJ1-5, the full variable domain is GAGVSQSPSNKVTEKGKDVELRCDPISGHTALYWYRQSLGQGLEFLIYFQGNSAPDKSGLPSDRFSAERTGGSVSTLTIQRTQQEDSAVYLCASGRESSFQPQHFGDGTRLSIL.

This clone was seen only a few times. The chain couples TRBV3-1 (or the pseudogene TRBV3-2) to TRBJ1-4; unclear D gene. There are 16 residues in the CDR3. V dropped 4 bases and J dropped 8 bases, with 20 bases sitting between them. Germline CDR1 reads LGHDT; CDR2 reads YNNKEL (reference sequence). CDR3 sequence reads: CASSPPGRGRGEKLFF. CDR3 sequence (DNA): TGTGCCAGCAGCCCTCCGGGCCGAGGGAGAGGAGAAAAACTGTTTTTT.

A remark on this clone: The same CDR3 can be traced to other DNA sequences in this sample. The V and J genes are TRBV7-2 and TRBJ1-1, with D perhaps TRBD1 (5 bases). Trimming pared 1 base from V and 0 bases from J, leaving 9 bases between. Germline V gene data show CDR1 as SGHTA and CDR2 as FQGNSA. This CDR3 region has 15 residues. CDR3 in DNA: TGTGCCAGCAGCTTAGGGGCAGGGATGAACACTGAAGCTTTCTTT. As protein: CASSLGAGMNTEAFF.